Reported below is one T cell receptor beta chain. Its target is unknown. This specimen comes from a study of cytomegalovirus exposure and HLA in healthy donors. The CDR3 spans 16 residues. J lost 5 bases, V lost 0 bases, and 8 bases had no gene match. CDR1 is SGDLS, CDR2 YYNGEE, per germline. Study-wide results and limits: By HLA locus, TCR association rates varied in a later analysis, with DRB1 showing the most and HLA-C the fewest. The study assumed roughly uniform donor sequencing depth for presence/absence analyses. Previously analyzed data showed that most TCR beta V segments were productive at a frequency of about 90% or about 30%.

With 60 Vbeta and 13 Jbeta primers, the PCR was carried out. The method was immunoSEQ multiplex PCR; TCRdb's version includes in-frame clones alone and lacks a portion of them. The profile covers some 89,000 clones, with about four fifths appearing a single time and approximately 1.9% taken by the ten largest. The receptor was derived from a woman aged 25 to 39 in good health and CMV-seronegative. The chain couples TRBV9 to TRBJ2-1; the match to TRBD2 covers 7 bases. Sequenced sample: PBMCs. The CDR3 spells CASSVVGGGTHNEQFF. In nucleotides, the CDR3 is TGTGCCAGCAGCGTAGTTGGCGGGGGAACTCACAATGAGCAGTTCTTC.